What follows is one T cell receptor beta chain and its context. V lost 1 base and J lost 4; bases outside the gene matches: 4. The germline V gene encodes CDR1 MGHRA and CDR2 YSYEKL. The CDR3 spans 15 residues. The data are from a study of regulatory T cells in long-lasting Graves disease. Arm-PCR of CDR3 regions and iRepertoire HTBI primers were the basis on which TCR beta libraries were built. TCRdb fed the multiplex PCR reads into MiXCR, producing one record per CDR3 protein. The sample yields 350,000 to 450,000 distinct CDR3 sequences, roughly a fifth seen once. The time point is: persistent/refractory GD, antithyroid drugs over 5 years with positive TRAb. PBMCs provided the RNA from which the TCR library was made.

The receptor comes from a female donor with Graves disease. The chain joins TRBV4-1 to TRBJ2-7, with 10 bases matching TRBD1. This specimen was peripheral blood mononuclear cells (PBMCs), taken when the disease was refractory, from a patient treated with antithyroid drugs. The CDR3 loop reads CASSQVMGQGYEQYF. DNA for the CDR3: TGCGCCAGCAGCCAAGTCATGGGACAGGGGTACGAGCAGTACTTC.